These 3 T cell receptor beta chains were all obtained from the same sample, sequenced in a study of shared clonotypes between healthy human individuals. Produced via immunoSEQ multiplex PCR; TCRdb's table is partial and in-frame only. Of some 2 million clones in the sample, 95% are singletons; the top ten hold 0.1% to 0.15%. Sequencing used naive CD4+ T cells sorted from blood. Noted subset: CD45RA+ positively selected. These receptors were taken from a young man in good health.

This chain connects TRBV11-2 to TRBJ2-2, with D uncertain. Germline assignment: CDR1 SGHAT and CDR2 FQNNGV. V was trimmed by 3 bases and J by 7 bases, leaving 9 bases between them. The CDR3 is made up of 13 amino acids. The CDR3 protein is CASSLFVGGELFF. The CDR3 DNA is TGTGCCAGCAGCTTGTTCGTAGGCGGGGAGCTGTTTTTT.

This clone has only one observation. The chain recombines TRBV19 with TRBJ1-3, with D perhaps TRBD1 (5 bases). This CDR3 is built from 15 residues. Trimming pared 6 bases from V and 0 bases from J, leaving 12 bases between. CDR1 LNHDA and CDR2 SQIVND come from the germline V gene (reference sequence). CDR3 nucleotides: TGTGCCAGTAGCAGGGACGGGAGCTCTGGAAACACCATATATTTT. It translates to CASSRDGSSGNTIYF.

This clone was observed once. V usage is TRBV10-3 and J usage is TRBJ1-1; TRBD1 matches 7 bases. The germline V gene has CDR1 ENHRY and CDR2 SYGVKD. CDR3 length: 13 amino acids. With 11 bases clipped from V and 0 bases from J, the junction kept 6 bases outside the gene matches. The CDR3 protein is CAAGGQLNTEAFF. The CDR3 nucleotides read TGTGCCGCAGGGGGGCAGCTGAACACTGAAGCTTTCTTT.